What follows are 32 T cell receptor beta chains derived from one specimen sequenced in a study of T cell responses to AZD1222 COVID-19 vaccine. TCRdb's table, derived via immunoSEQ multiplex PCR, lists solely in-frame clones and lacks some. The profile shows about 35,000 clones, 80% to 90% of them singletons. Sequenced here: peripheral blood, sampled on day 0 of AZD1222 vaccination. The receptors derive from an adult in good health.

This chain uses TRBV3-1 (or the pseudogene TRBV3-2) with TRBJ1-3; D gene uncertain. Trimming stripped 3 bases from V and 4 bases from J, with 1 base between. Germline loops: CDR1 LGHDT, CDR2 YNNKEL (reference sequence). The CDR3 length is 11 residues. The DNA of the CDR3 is TGTGCCAGCAGCCACGGAAACACCATATATTTT. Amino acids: CASSHGNTIYF.

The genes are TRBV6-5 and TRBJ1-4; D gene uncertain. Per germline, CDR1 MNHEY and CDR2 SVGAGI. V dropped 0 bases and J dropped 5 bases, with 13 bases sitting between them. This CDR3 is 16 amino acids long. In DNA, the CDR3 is TGTGCCAGCAGTTACTCGTCGGACCAGAGAAATGAAAAACTGTTTTTT. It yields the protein CASSYSSDQRNEKLFF.

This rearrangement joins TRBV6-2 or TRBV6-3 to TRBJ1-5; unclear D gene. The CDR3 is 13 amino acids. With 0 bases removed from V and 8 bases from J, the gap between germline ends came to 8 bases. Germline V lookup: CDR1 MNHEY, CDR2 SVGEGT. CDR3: CASSYSNSEPQHF. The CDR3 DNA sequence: TGTGCCAGCAGTTACTCGAATAGTGAGCCCCAGCATTTT.

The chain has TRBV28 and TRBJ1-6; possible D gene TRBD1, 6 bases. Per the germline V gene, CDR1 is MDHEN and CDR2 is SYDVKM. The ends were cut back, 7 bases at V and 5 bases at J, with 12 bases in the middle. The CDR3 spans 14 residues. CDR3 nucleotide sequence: TGTGCCAGCATTACAGACAGGAATAATTCACCCCTCCACTTT. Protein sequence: CASITDRNNSPLHF.

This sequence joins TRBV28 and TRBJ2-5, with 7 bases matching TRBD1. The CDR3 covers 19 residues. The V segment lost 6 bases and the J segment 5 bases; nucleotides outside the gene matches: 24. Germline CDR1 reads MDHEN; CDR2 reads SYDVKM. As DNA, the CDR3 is TGTGCCAGCAGGAGCCCTGGCGGACAGACAGGGTTTAGGAGGGAGACCCAGTACTTC. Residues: CASRSPGGQTGFRRETQYF.

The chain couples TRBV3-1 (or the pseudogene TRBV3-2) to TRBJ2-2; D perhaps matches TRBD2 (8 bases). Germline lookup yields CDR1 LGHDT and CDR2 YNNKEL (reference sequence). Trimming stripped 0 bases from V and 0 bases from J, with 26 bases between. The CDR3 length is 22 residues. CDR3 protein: CASSQELLSERGTDPNTGELFF. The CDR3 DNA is TGTGCCAGCAGCCAAGAATTGTTATCCGAGCGGGGGACAGACCCGAACACCGGGGAGCTGTTTTTT.

The CDR3 sequence is CASSQDRVTGANYGYTF. The DNA for the CDR3 is TGCGCCAGCAGCCAAGATAGGGTGACAGGGGCTAACTATGGCTACACCTTC. This chain links TRBV4-3 with TRBJ1-2; 8 bases map to TRBD1. V was pared by 0 bases and J by 0 bases, with 6 bases of the junction left unmatched. This CDR3 has 17 residues. Germline V gene sequence: CDR1 LGHNA, CDR2 YSLEER.

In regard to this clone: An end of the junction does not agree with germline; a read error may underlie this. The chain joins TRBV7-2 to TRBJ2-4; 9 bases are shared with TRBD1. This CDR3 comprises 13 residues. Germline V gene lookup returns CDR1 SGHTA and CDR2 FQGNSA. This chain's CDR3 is CASSFNPRDRADF. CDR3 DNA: TGTGCCAGCAGTTTCAACCCCCGGGACAGGGCGGACTTC.

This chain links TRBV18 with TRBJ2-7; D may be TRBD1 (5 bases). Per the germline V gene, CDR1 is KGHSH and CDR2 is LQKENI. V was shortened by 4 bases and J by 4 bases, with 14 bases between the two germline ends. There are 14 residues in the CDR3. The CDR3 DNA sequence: TGTGCCAGCTCACGCAAAGGGGAAGGATACGAGCAGTACTTC. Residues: CASSRKGEGYEQYF.

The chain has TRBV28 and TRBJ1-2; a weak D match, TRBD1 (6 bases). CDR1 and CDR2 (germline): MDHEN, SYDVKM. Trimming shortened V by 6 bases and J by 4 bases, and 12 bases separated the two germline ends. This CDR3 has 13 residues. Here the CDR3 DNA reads TGTGCCAGCAGGTTGGCAGGGGCCTATGGCTACACCTTC. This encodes CASRLAGAYGYTF.

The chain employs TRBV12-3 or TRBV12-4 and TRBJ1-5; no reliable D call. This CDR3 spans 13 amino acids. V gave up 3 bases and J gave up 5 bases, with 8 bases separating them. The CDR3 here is CASSLNPDQPQHF. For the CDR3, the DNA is TGTGCCAGCAGTTTGAATCCGGATCAGCCCCAGCATTTT.

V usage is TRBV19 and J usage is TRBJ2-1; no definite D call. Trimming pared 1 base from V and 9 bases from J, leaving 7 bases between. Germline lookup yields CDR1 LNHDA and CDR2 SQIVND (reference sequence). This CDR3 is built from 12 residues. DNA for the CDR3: TGTGCCAGTAGTATAGGCGGAATTGAGCAGTTCTTC. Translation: CASSIGGIEQFF.

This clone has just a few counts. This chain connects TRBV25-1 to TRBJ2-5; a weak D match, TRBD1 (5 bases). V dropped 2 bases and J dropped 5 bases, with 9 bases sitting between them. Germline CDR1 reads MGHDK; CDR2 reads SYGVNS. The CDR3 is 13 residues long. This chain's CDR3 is CASSEGARETQYF. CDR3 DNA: TGTGCCAGCAGTGAAGGGGCGAGGGAGACCCAGTACTTC.

CDR3 sequence: CASTEQGPYGYTF. CDR3 nucleotide sequence: TGTGCCAGCACCGAACAGGGCCCCTATGGCTACACCTTC. The chain couples TRBV12-3 or TRBV12-4 to TRBJ1-2; D is possibly TRBD1 (6 bases). Trimming shortened V by 7 bases and J by 4 bases, and 13 bases separated the two germline ends. This CDR3 is 13 amino acids long.

This CDR3 reads CASSPVLGGNNSPLHF. DNA for the CDR3: TGTGCCAGCTCACCAGTCCTGGGTGGAAATAATTCACCCCTCCACTTT. The chain links TRBV18 to TRBJ1-6; D is unclear. Germline V gives CDR1 KGHSH, CDR2 LQKENI. The V and J ends lost 2 bases and 5 bases respectively, with 13 bases between them. The CDR3 covers 16 residues.

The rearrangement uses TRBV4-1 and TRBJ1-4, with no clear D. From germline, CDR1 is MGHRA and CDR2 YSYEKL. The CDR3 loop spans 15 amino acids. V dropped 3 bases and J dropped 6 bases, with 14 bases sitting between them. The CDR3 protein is CASSHGWVGDEKLFF. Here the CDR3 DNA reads TGCGCCAGCAGCCATGGATGGGTTGGTGATGAAAAACTGTTTTTT.

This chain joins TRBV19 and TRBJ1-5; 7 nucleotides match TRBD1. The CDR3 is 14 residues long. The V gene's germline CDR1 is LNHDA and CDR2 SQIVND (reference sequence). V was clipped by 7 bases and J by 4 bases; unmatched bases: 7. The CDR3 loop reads CASNVQGKNQPQHF. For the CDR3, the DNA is TGTGCCAGTAACGTACAGGGGAAGAATCAGCCCCAGCATTTT.

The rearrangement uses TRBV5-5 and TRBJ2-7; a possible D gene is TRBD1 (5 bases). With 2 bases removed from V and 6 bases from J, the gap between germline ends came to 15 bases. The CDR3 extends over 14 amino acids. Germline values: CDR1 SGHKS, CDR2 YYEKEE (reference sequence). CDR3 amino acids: CASSLGQGMGEQYF. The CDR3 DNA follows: TGTGCCAGCAGCTTAGGCCAGGGAATGGGCGAGCAGTACTTC.

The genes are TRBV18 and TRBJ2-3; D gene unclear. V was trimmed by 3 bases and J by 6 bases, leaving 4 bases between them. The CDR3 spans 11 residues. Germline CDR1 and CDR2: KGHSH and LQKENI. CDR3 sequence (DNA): TGTGCCAGCTCACCGGGGGATACGCAGTATTTT. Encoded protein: CASSPGDTQYF.

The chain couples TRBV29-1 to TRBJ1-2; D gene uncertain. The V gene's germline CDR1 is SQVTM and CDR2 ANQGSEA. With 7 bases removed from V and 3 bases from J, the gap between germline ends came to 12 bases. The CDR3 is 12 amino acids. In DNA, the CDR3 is TGCAGCGCCCGTAGTGAAGACTATGGCTACACCTTC. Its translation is CSARSEDYGYTF. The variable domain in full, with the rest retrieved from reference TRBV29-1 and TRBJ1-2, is SAVISQKPSRDICQRGTSLTIQCQVDSQVTMMFWYRQQPGQSLTLIATANQGSEATYESGFVIDKFPISRPNLTFSTLTVSNMSPEDSSIYLCSARSEDYGYTFGSGTRLTVV.

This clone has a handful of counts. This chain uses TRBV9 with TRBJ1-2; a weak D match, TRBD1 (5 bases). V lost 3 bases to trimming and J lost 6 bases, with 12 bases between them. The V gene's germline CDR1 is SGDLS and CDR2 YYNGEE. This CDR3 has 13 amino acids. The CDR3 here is CASSAQVLNGYTF. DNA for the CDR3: TGTGCCAGCAGCGCACAGGTACTCAATGGCTACACCTTC.

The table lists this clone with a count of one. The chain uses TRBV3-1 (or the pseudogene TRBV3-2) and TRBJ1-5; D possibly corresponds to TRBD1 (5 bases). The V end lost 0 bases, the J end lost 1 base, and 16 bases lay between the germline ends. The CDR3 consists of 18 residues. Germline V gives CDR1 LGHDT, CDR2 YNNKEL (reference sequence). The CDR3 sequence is CASSQEFQGPKSNQPQHF. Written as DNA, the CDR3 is TGTGCCAGCAGCCAAGAATTTCAGGGCCCAAAAAGCAATCAGCCCCAGCATTTT.

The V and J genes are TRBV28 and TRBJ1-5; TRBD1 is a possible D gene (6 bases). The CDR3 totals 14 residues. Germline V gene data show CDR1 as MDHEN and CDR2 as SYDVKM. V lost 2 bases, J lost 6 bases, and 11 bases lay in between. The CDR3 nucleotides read TGTGCCAGCAGTTTAATTACAGGGCCTCAGCCCCAGCATTTT. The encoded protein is CASSLITGPQPQHF.

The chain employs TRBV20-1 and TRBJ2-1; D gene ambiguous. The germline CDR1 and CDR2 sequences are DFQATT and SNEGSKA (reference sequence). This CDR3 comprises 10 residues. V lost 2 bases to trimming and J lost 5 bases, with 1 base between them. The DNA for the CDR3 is TGCAGTGCTAGACACAATGAGCAGTTCTTC. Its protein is CSARHNEQFF.

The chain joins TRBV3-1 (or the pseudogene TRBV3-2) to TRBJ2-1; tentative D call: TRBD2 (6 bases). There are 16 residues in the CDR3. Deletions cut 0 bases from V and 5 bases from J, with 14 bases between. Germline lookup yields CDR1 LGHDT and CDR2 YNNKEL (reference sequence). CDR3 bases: TGTGCCAGCAGCCAAGAATGGGACTCAGCCAACAATGAGCAGTTCTTC. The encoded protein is CASSQEWDSANNEQFF.

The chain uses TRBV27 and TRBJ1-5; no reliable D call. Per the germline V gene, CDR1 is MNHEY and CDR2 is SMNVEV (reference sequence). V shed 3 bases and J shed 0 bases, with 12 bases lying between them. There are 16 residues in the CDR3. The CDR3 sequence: CASSFAGANSNQPQHF. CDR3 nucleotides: TGTGCCAGCAGTTTCGCAGGAGCTAATAGCAATCAGCCCCAGCATTTT.

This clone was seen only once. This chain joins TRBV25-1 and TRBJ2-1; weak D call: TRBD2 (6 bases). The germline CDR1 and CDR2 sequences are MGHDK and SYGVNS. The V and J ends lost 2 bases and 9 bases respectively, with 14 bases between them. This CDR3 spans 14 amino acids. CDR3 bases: TGTGCCAGCAGTGAAGGCGGGGCTAAGCGTGAGCAGTTCTTC. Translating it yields CASSEGGAKREQFF.

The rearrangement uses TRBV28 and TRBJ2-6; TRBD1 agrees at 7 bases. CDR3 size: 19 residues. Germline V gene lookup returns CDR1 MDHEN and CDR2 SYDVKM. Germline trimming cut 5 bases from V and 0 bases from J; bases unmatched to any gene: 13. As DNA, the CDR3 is TGTGCCAGCAGTCTCCAATCCGGGACAGACATCTCTGGGGCCAACGTCCTGACTTTC. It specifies CASSLQSGTDISGANVLTF.

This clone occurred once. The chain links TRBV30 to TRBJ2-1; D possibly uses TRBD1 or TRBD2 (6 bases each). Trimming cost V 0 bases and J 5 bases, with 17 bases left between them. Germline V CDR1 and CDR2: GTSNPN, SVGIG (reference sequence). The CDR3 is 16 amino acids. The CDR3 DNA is TGTGCCTGGAGTGTCCCGGGGGCTTGGGGCCACAATGAGCAGTTCTTC. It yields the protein CAWSVPGAWGHNEQFF. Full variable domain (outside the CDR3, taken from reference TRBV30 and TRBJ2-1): SQTIHQWPATLVQPVGSPLSLECTVEGTSNPNLYWYRQAAGRGLQLLFYSVGIGQISSEVPQNLSASRPQDRQFILSSKKLLLSDSGFYLCAWSVPGAWGHNEQFFGPGTRLTVL.

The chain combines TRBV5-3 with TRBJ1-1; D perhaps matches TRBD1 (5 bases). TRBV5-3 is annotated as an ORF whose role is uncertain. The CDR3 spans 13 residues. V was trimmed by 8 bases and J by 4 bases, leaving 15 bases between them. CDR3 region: CASPNGGCTEAFF. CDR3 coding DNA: TGTGCCAGCCCAAACGGGGGTTGCACTGAAGCTTTCTTT.

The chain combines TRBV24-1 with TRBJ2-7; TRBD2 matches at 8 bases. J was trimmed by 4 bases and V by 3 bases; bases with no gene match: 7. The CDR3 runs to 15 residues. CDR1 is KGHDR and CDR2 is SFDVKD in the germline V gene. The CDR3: CATSDARSSGYEQYF. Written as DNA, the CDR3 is TGTGCCACCAGTGATGCGAGGTCTAGCGGGTACGAGCAGTACTTC.

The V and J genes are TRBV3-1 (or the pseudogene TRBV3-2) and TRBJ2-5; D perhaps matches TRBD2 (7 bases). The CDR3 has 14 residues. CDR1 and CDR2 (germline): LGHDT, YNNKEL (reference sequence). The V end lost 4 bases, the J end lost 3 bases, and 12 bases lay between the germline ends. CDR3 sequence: CASSRRGGKETQYF. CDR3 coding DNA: TGTGCCAGCAGCCGAAGGGGGGGCAAAGAGACCCAGTACTTC.